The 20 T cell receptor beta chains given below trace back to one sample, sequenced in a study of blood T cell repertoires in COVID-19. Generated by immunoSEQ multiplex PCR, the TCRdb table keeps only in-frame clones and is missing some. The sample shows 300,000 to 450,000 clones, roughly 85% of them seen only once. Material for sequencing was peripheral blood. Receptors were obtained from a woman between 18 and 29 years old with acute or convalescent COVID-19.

The CDR3 reads CASSEHPLGTEAFF. Written as DNA, the CDR3 is TGTGCCAGCAGTGAACACCCCCTCGGCACTGAAGCTTTCTTT. The chain employs TRBV2 and TRBJ1-1; D not resolved. Trimming shortened V by 2 bases and J by 4 bases, and 11 bases separated the two germline ends. In germline, CDR1 is SNHLY, CDR2 FYNNEI. The CDR3 length is 14 residues.

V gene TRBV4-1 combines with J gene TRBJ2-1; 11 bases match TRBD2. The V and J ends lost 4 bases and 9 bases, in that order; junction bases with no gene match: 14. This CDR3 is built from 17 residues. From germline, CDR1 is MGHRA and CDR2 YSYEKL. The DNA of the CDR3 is TGCGCCAGCAGCCCCGGGACTAGCGGTGCCGGGCGGGGTGAGCAGTTCTTC. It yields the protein CASSPGTSGAGRGEQFF.

The chain's CDR3 is CASSPSTDRGPAPLHF. CDR3 nucleotides: TGTGCCAGCAGTCCATCGACCGACAGGGGGCCGGCACCCCTCCACTTT. The chain uses TRBV28 and TRBJ1-6, with TRBD1 matching 10 bases. CDR1 is MDHEN and CDR2 is SYDVKM in the germline V gene. Trimming at V came to 5 bases and at J to 11 bases, leaving 12 bases not matched to a gene. The CDR3 runs 16 residues.

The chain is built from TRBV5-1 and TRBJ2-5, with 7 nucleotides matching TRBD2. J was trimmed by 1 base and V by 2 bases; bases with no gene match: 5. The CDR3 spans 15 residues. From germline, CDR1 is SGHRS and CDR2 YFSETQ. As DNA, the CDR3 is TGCGCCAGCAGCTTACGGGAGGCCTCCCAAGAGACCCAGTACTTC. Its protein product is CASSLREASQETQYF.

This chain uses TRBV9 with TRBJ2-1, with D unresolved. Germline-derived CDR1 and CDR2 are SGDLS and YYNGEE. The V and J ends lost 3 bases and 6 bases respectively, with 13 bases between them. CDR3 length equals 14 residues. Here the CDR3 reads CASSGGLTGNEQFF. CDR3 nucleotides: TGTGCCAGCAGCGGCGGCTTGACCGGCAATGAGCAGTTCTTC.

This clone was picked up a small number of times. The CDR3: CASRPGTGRPQAAYNSPLHF. The DNA for the CDR3 is TGTGCCAGCAGACCCGGGACAGGGAGGCCCCAAGCAGCCTATAATTCACCCCTCCACTTT. The chain uses TRBV2 and TRBJ1-6, with 9 bases identical to TRBD1. CDR1 is SNHLY and CDR2 is FYNNEI in the germline V gene. With V trimmed by 6 bases and J by 2 bases, 17 bases remained unmatched. The length of the CDR3 is 20 residues.

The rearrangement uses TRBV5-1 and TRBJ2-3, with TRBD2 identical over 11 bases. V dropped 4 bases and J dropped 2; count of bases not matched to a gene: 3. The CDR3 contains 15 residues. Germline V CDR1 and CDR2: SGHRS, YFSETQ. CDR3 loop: CASSPSGGFTDTQYF. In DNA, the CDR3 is TGCGCCAGCAGCCCTAGCGGGGGGTTCACAGATACGCAGTATTTT. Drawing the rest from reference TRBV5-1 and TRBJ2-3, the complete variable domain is KAGVTQTPRYLIKTRGQQVTLSCSPISGHRSVSWYQQTPGQGLQFLFEYFSETQRNKGNFPGRFSGRQFSNSRSEMNVSTLELGDSALYLCASSPSGGFTDTQYFGPGTRLTVL.

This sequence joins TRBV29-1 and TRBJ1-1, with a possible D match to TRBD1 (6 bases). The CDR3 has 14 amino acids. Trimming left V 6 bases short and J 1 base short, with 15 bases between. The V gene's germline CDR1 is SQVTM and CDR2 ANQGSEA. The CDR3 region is CSVGYSTGNTEAFF. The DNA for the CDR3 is TGCAGCGTCGGGTATTCGACAGGGAACACTGAAGCTTTCTTT.

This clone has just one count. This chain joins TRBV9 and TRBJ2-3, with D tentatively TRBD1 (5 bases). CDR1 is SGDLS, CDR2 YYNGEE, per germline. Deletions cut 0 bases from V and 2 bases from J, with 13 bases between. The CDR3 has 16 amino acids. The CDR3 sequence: CASSVGGSPNTDTQYF. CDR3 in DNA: TGTGCCAGCAGCGTAGGGGGCAGCCCAAACACAGATACGCAGTATTTT.

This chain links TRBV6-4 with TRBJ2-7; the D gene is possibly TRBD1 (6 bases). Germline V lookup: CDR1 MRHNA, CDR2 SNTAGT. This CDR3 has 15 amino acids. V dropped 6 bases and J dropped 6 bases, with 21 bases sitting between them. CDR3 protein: CASSPQGRGIGEQYF. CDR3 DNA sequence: TGTGCCAGCAGCCCGCAGGGAAGGGGGATCGGCGAGCAGTACTTC.

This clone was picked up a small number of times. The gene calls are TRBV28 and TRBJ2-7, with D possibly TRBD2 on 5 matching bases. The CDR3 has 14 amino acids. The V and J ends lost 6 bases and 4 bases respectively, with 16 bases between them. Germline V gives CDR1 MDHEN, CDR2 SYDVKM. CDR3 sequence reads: CASRQLRGIYEQYF. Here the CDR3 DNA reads TGTGCCAGCAGACAACTCCGAGGGATTTACGAGCAGTACTTC.

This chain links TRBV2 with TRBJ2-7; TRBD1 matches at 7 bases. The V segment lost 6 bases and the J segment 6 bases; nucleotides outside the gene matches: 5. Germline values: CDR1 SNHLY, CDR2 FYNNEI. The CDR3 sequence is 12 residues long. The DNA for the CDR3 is TGTGCCAGCAGAAGACAGGGCCGCGAGCAGTACTTC. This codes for CASRRQGREQYF.

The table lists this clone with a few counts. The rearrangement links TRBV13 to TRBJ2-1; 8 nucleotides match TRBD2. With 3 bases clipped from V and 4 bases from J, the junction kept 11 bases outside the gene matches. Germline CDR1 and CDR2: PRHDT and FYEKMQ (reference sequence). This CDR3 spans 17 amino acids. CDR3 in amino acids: CASSFREAGEQYNEQFF. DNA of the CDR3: TGTGCCAGCAGCTTTAGGGAAGCGGGGGAGCAGTACAATGAGCAGTTCTTC.

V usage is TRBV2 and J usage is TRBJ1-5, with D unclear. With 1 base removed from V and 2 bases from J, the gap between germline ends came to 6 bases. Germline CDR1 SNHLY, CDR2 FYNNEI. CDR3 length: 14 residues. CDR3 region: CASSEDGGNQPQHF. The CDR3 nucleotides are TGTGCCAGCAGTGAAGACGGGGGCAATCAGCCCCAGCATTTT.

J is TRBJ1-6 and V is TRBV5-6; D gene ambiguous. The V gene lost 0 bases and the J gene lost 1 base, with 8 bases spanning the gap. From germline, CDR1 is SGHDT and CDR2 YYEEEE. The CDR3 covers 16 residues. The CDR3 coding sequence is TGTGCCAGCAGCTTGGGGATGCGGTCCTATAATTCACCCCTCCACTTT. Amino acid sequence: CASSLGMRSYNSPLHF.

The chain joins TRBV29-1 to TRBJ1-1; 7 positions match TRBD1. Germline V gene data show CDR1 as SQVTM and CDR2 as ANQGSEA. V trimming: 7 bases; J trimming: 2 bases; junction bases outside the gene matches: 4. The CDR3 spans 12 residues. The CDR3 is CSANRGNTEAFF. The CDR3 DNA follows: TGCAGCGCGAACAGGGGTAACACTGAAGCTTTCTTT.

CDR3 amino acids: CASSRGWADTQYF. The CDR3 DNA is TGTGCCAGCTCTAGGGGCTGGGCAGATACGCAGTATTTT. This rearrangement joins TRBV28 to TRBJ2-3, with a tentative D call TRBD1 (5 bases). Trimming took 8 bases from V and 4 from J, leaving 13 bases between them. The CDR3 has 13 residues. The V gene's germline CDR1 is MDHEN and CDR2 SYDVKM.

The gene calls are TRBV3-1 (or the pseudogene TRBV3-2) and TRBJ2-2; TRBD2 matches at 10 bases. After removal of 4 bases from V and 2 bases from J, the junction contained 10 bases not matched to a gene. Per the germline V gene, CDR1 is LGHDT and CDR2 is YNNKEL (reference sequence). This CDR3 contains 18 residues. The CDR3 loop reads CASSRTSRLAGNTGELFF. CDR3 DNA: TGTGCCAGCAGCCGCACTTCGAGACTAGCGGGTAACACCGGGGAGCTGTTTTTT.

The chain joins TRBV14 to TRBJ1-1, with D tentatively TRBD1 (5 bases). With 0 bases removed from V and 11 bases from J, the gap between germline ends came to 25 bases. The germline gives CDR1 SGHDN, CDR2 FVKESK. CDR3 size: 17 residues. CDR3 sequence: CASSQDEWVEGRNGAFF. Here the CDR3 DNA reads TGTGCCAGCAGCCAAGATGAATGGGTCGAGGGGAGGAACGGGGCTTTCTTT.

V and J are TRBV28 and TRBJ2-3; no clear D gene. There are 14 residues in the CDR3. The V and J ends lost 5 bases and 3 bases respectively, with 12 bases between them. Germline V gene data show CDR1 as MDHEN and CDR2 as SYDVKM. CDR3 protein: CASSLPSRTDTQYF. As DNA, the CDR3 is TGTGCCAGCAGTCTGCCATCGAGGACAGATACGCAGTATTTT.